The rows below give T cell receptor beta chains drawn from one sample of a study of radiation and T cells in renal cell carcinoma. TCRdb keeps only in-frame clones here, not all; method: immunoSEQ multiplex PCR. The profile covers about 86,000 clones, with about 82% appearing a single time and around 9.4% taken by the ten largest. Sequenced material: blood, taken from a patient whose treatment included radiotherapy and nephrectomy. These receptors came from a man between 50 and 59 years old with renal cell carcinoma. Each CDR3 is given with its conserved first and last residue.

J	V	CDR3
TRBJ2-2	TRBV28	CASIDGTDTGELFF
TRBJ2-1	TRBV5-6	CASSLASSGNNEQFF
TRBJ2-5	TRBV14	CASSQDRGSGRWRGETQYF
TRBJ1-2	TRBV28	CASSLGRPSNYGYTF
TRBJ1-5	TRBV18	CASSGSNQPQHF
TRBJ1-4	TRBV7-2	CASSSDEKLFF
TRBJ2-1	TRBV7-3	CASGDYNEQFF
TRBJ1-5	TRBV19	CASSPSAGGNQPQHF
TRBJ2-5	TRBV4-1	CASSQVSVMGSGGSQETQYF
.	TRBV5-1	CASSSASTDRGYEQYF
TRBJ2-3	TRBV10-3	CAISGSGLTTDTQYF
TRBJ2-7	TRBV18	CASSPDAGEQYF
TRBJ2-3	TRBV5-1	CASSSDIGYSTDTQYF
TRBJ1-2	TRBV6-5	CASSPKPDYGYTF
TRBJ2-7	TRBV29-1	CSVWKGTSDYEQYF
TRBJ1-5	TRBV19	CASSMGSNQPQHF
TRBJ1-6	TRBV4-1	CASSQGAANSPLHF
TRBJ2-4	TRBV6-1	CASSEDVWWAKNIQYF
TRBJ2-7	TRBV12-2	CASRFRLAGPGEQYF
TRBJ1-2	TRBV5-4	CASSLDRGNYGYTF
TRBJ2-7	TRBV29-1	CSVEGRTSYEQYF
TRBJ2-5	TRBV30	CAWSVATVVETRYF
TRBJ1-2	TRBV5-6	CASSLGSSNYGYTF
TRBJ1-6	TRBV4-2	CASSQVSGSNSPLHF
TRBJ1-1	TRBV19	CASSIQRNTEAFF
TRBJ2-2	TRBV30	CAFNRRGLFF
TRBJ1-6	TRBV2	CASSANSQSNNSPLHF
TRBJ2-2	TRBV5-5	CASSWTYVNTGELFF
TRBJ1-4	TRBV28	CASNSGSAYEKLFF
TRBJ2-3	TRBV4-1	CASSQGPSGGYTDTQYF
TRBJ1-5	TRBV19	CASSIGDGARWDQPQHF
TRBJ2-7	TRBV5-6	CASSFSTYEQYF
TRBJ2-3	TRBV6-5	CASSYQDFSTDTQYF
TRBJ2-7	TRBV11-2	CASSHIGAAGEQYF
TRBJ2-2	TRBV10-2	CASRGLANTGELFF
TRBJ2-2	TRBV7-9	CASSQPRKGVYTGELFF
TRBJ2-3	TRBV6-1	CASSPGLTTDTQYF
TRBJ2-1	TRBV10-3	CAISEKGAEAEQFF
TRBJ1-3	TRBV7-2	CASSPGRGVENTIYF
TRBJ1-3	TRBV13	CASRQLASGTGNTIYF
TRBJ2-7	TRBV7-3	CASSETGTSGYEQYF
TRBJ2-7	TRBV29-1	CSAFWGEGYEQYF
TRBJ2-1	TRBV6-5	CASSQNRGLRNEQFF
TRBJ2-7	TRBV5-1	CASSLGIGSYEQYF
TRBJ2-2	TRBV5-7	CASSLGQGRPLTGELFF
TRBJ1-3	TRBV18	CASSPRGVSGNTIYF
TRBJ1-2	TRBV7-2	CASSLGQGDRGYTF